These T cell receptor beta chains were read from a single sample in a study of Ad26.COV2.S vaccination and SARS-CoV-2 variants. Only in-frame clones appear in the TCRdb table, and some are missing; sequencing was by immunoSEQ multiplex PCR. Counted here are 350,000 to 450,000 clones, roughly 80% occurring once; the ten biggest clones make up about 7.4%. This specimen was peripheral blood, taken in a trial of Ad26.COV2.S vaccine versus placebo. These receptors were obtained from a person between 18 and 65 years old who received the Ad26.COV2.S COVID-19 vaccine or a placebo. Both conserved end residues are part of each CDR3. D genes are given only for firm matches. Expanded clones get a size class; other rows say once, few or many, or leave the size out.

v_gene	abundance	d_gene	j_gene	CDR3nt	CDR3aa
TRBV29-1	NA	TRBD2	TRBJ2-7	TGCAGCGTTGAAGATCGGGGGGTCTCCTACGAGCAGTACTTC	CSVEDRGVSYEQYF
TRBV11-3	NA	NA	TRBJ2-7	TGTGCCAGCAGCTTAGGGGGGGAAGACTACGAGCAGTACTTC	CASSLGGEDYEQYF
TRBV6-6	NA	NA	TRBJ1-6	TGTGCCAGCACTCTTAGTGGGAGTTATAATTCACCCCTCCACTTT	CASTLSGSYNSPLHF
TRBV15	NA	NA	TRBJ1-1	TGTGCCACCAGCAGTACAGGGTTTACTGAAGCTTTCTTT	CATSSTGFTEAFF
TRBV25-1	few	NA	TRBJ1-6	TGTGCCAGCAGTGGACGCGGGAGTCTAGATTCACCCCTCCACTTT	CASSGRGSLDSPLHF
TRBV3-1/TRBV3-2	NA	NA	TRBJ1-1	TGTGCCAGCAGCCAACCAAGGGGGAGGAACACTGAAGCTTTCTTT	CASSQPRGRNTEAFF
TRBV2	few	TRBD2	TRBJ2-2	TGTGCCAGCAGTGAGTTCCTAGCGGGGAACGGGGAGCTGTTTTTT	CASSEFLAGNGELFF
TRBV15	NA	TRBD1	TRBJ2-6	TGTGCCACCAGCTCCCGGACAGGGGTTTCTGGGGCCAACGTCCTGACTTTC	CATSSRTGVSGANVLTF
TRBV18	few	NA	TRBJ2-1	TGTGCCAGCTCAAATCGGGGGAGGAACAATGAGCAGTTCTTC	CASSNRGRNNEQFF
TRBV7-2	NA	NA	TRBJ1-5	TGTGCCAGTAGCTTGAGGGGCAATCAGCCCCAGCATTTT	CASSLRGNQPQHF
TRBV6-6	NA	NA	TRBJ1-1	TGTGCCAGCAGTTACCGTCATGGGGGGGACACTGAAGCTTTCTTT	CASSYRHGGDTEAFF
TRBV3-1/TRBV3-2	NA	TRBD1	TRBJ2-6	TGTGCCAGCAGCCAATCCATTCGGACAGGGACTGGGGCCAACGTCCTGACTTTC	CASSQSIRTGTGANVLTF
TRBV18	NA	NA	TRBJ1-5	TGTGCCAGCCAGGACGGTCTCAATCAGCCCCAGCATTTT	CASQDGLNQPQHF
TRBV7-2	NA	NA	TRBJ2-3	TGTGCCAGCAGGAACAGGGGACTCACAGATACGCAGTATTTT	CASRNRGLTDTQYF
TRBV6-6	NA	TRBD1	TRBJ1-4	TGTGCCAGCAGTTACGGGACAGGGGCAACTAATGAAAAACTGTTTTTT	CASSYGTGATNEKLFF
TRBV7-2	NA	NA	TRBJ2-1	TGTGCCAGCAGCTTCCGGGACTCAGCCTTCTTC	CASSFRDSAFF
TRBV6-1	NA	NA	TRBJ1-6	TGTGCCAGCGGTGCGGGGAATTCACCCCTCCACTTT	CASGAGNSPLHF
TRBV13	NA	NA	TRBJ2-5	TGTGCCAGCAGCTTGGGTAGCGGAGGGGTTAGAGAGACCCAGTACTTC	CASSLGSGGVRETQYF
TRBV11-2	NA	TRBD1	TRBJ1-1	TGTGCCAGCAATCAACAGTTGGGGAGGGGGCGAGCTTTCTTT	CASNQQLGRGRAFF
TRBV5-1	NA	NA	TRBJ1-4	TGCGCCAGCAGCTTGAGGCAGATTGGCGAAAAACTGTTTTTT	CASSLRQIGEKLFF
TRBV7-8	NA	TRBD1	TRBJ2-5	TGTGCCAGCAGCTTAAGGGACAGACAAGAGACCCAGTACTTC	CASSLRDRQETQYF
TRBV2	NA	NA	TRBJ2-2	TGTGCCAGTTCGTGGGACACCTCCACCGGGGAGCTGTTTTTT	CASSWDTSTGELFF
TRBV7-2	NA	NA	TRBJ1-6	TGTGCCAGCAGCTCCCGGACAACGGGCTATAATTCACCCCTCCACTTT	CASSSRTTGYNSPLHF
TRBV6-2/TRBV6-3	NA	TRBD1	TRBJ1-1	TGTGCCAGCAGTTCACACAGGGGGACTGAAGCTTTCTTT	CASSSHRGTEAFF
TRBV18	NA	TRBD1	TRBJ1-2	TGTGCCAGCTCACCTCAAGGATCCAACAGGGGTACGGGCTACACCTTC	CASSPQGSNRGTGYTF
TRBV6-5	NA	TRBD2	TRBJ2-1	TGTGCCAGCAGCGATACTAGCGGGAGTTACAATGAGCAGTTCTTC	CASSDTSGSYNEQFF
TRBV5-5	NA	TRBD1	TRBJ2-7	TGTGCCAGCAGCTTGGCCCCGGGACAGACCTCCGTGCAGTACTTC	CASSLAPGQTSVQYF
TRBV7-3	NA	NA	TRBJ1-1	TGTGCCAGCAGCATCTATGAGAACACTGAAGCTTTCTTT	CASSIYENTEAFF
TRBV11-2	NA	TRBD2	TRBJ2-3	TGTGCCAGCAGCTTAGGAAGCGGGGGCACAGATACGCAGTATTTT	CASSLGSGGTDTQYF
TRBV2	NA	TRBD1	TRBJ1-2	TGTGCCAGCATTAAAGACAGGGGGCTATTGGGCTATGGCTACACCTTC	CASIKDRGLLGYGYTF
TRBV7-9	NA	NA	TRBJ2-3	TGTGCCAGCAGCTTAACGTGGGGGGTCGGAGATACGCAGTATTTT	CASSLTWGVGDTQYF
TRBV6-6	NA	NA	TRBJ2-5	TGTGCCAGCAGTTACAGTGGGGGAGAGACCCAGTACTTC	CASSYSGGETQYF
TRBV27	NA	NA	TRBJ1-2	TGTGCCAGCAGTGCCAGGGGCTATGGCTACACCTTC	CASSARGYGYTF
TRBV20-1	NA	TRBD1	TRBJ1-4	TGCAGTGCTGGGACAGGGGAAAAACTGTTTTTT	CSAGTGEKLFF
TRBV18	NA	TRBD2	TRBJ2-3	TGTGCCAGCTCACCACCGAAGTCGGGGGGATACACAGATACGCAGTATTTT	CASSPPKSGGYTDTQYF
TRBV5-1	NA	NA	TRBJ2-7	TGCGCCAGCGCTGGGGGGCAGCGGCCCTACGAGCAGTACTTC	CASAGGQRPYEQYF
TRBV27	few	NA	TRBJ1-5	TGTGCCAGCAGGATCCAGGGTAGCAATCAGCCCCAGCATTTT	CASRIQGSNQPQHF
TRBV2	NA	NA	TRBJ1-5	TGTGCCAGCAGTGATGAAGGGGGCAATCAGCCCCAGCATTTT	CASSDEGGNQPQHF
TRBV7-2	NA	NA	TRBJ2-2	TGTGCCAGCAGCGAACAGGGATGGAGCGGGGAGCTGTTTTTT	CASSEQGWSGELFF
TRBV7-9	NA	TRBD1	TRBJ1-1	TGTGCCAGCAGCCCCCGACAGGGGAGTGGTGGGTACACTGAAGCTTTCTTT	CASSPRQGSGGYTEAFF
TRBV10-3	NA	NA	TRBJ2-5	TGTGCCACCGCGGAACTTCAAGAGACCCAGTACTTC	CATAELQETQYF
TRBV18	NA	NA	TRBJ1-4	TGTGCCAGCTCACCTCTTAAGGGGCGTTCAACTAATGAAAAACTGTTTTTT	CASSPLKGRSTNEKLFF
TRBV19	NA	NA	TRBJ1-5	TGTGCCAGTAGTCTGGACAAGCGCAATCAGCCCCAGCATTTT	CASSLDKRNQPQHF
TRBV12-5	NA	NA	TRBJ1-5	TGTGCTAGTGGTTTGGTGATTGCGGGGCAACTGAGCAATCAGCCCCAGCATTTT	CASGLVIAGQLSNQPQHF
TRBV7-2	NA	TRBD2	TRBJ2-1	TGTGCCAGCAGCCCCCAGGTAGCGGGAGGGGGTGAGCAGTTCTTC	CASSPQVAGGGEQFF
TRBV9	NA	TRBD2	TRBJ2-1	TGTGCCAGCAGCGTAGCTACGGGGGGTGAGCAGTTCTTC	CASSVATGGEQFF
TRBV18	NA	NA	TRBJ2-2	TGTGCCAGCTCACCACCGGTAGGCACCGGGGAGCTGTTTTTT	CASSPPVGTGELFF